This T cell receptor beta chain was found in a study of graft-versus-host responses after intestinal transplantation. The wider study: Each recipient received a multivisceral, liver-intestinal, or isolated intestinal graft. The whole recipient group had anti-thymocyte globulin induction followed by tacrolimus and steroids for two to three years. Overall study results and limits: Recipient marrow contained GvH clones, some of which appeared first in ileum or blood.

The researchers put approximately 200,000 CFSE-labeled responder cells into plates with approximately 200,000 irradiated, violet-dye-labeled stimulator cells. Sorting of proliferating CFSE-low CD3+CD4+ and CD3+CD8+ responders took place after the reaction. The CDR3 spans 18 residues. Generated by immunoSEQ multiplex PCR, the TCRdb table keeps only in-frame clones and is missing some. The data show roughly 15,000 clones, about a third seen once. This specimen consisted of alloreactive CD8+ T cells from a mixed lymphocyte reaction culture, obtained before intestinal transplant. Subset of the sample: CFSE-low proliferating T cells sorted from roughly six-day pre-transplant mixed lymphocyte reaction (GvH or HvG direction). V and J are TRBV21-1 and TRBJ1-6. TRBV21-1 is recorded as a pseudogene. The clonotype was recovered from a human patient who received an intestinal transplant. The CDR3 nucleotides are TGTGCCAGCAGCAGGAGGAGAGGGCCGAGCTCCTATAATTCACCCCTCCACTTT. This codes for CASSRRRGPSSYNSPLHF.